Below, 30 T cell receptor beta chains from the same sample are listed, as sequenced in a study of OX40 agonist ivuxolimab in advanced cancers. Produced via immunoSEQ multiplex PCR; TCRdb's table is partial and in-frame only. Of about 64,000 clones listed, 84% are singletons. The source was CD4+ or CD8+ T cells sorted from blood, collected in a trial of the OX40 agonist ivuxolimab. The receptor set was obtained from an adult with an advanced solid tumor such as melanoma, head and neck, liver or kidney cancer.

The CDR3 nucleotides are TGTGCCAGCAGTCCAACAGGGGGCACAGATACGCAGTATTTT. Its protein product is CASSPTGGTDTQYF. The rearrangement links TRBV6-4 to TRBJ2-3; TRBD1 aligns across 7 bases. The CDR3 spans 14 residues. Germline V gene sequence: CDR1 MRHNA, CDR2 SNTAGT. Unmatched junction bases numbered 3, after V lost 5 bases and J lost 1 base.

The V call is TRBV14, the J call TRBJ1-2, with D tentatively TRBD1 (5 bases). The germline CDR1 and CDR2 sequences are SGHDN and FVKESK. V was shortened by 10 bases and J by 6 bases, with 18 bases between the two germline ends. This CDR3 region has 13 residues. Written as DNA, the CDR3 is TGTGCCACCGCCCTGAGGTTAGGGGATGGCTACACCTTC. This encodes CATALRLGDGYTF.

In DNA form, the CDR3 reads TGTGCCAGCAGTTACTCAGAGAGTATTCAGAACACTGAAGCTTTCTTT. It encodes CASSYSESIQNTEAFF. V is TRBV6-5 and J is TRBJ1-1, with D hard to call. The CDR3 is made up of 16 amino acids. Germline-derived CDR1 and CDR2 are MNHEY and SVGAGI. The V and J ends lost 0 bases and 1 base respectively, with 12 bases between them.

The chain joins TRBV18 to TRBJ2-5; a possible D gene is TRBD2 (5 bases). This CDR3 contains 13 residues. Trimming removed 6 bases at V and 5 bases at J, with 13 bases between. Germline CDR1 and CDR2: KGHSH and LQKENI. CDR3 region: CASSVLVRETQYF. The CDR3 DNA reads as TGTGCCAGCTCTGTACTAGTCCGGGAGACCCAGTACTTC.

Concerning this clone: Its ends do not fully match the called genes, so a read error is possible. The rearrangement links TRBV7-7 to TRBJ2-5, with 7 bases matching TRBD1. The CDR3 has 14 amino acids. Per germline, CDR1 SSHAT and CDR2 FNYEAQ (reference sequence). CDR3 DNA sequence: TGTGCTAGCAGCCCCGGGACAGCTCAAGAGACCCAGTACTTC. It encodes CASSPGTAQETQYF.

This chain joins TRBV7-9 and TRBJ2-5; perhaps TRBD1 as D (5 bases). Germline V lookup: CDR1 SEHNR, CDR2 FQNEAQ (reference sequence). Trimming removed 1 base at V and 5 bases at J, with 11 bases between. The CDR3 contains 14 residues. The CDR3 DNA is TGTGCCAGCAGCTTAGGCCTGGGGCGGGAGACCCAGTACTTC. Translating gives CASSLGLGRETQYF.

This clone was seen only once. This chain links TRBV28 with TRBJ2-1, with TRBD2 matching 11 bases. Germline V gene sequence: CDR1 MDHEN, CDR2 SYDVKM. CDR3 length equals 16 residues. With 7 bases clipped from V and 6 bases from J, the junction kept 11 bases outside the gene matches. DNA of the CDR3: TGTGCCAGCAAACTCCCGGGACTAGCGGCAGCCAATGAGCAGTTCTTC. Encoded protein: CASKLPGLAAANEQFF. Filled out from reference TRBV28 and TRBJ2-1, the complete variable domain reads DVKVTQSSRYLVKRTGEKVFLECVQDMDHENMFWYRQDPGLGLRLIYFSYDVKMKEKGDIPEGYSVSREKKERFSLILESASTNQTSMYLCASKLPGLAAANEQFFGPGTRLTVL.

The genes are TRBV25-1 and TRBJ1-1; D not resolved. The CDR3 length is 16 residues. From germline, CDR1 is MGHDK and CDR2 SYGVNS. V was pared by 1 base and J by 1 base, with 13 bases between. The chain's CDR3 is CASSELARGGNTEAFF. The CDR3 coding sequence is TGTGCCAGCAGTGAATTGGCCCGGGGAGGGAACACTGAAGCTTTCTTT.

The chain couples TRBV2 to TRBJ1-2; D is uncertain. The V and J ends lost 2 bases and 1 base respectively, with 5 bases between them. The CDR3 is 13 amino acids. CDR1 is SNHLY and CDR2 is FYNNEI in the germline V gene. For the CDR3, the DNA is TGTGCCAGCAGTGAACCCTTTAACTATGGCTACACCTTC. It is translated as CASSEPFNYGYTF.

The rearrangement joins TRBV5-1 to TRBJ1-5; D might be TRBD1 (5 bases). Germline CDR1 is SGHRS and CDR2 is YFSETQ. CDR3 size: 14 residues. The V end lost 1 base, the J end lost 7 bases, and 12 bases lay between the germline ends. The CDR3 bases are TGCGCCAGCAGCTTGTCGCAGGGTGGCCAGCCCCAGCATTTT. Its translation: CASSLSQGGQPQHF.

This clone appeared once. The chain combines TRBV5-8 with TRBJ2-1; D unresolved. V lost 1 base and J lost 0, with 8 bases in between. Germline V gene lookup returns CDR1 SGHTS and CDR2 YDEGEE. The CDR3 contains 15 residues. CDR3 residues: CASSLLGLSYNEQFF. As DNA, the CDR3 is TGTGCCAGCAGCTTGTTAGGGCTCTCCTACAATGAGCAGTTCTTC. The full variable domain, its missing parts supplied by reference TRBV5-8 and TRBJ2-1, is EAGVTQSPTHLIKTRGQQATLRCSPISGHTSVYWYQQALGLGLQFLLWYDEGEERNRGNFPPRFSGRQFPNYSSELNVNALELEDSALYLCASSLLGLSYNEQFFGPGTRLTVL.

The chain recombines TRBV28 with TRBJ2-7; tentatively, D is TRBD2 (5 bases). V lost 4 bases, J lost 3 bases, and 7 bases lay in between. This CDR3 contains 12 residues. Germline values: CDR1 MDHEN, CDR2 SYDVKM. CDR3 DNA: TGTGCCAGCAGTTCGGGATTCTACGAGCAGTACTTC. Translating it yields CASSSGFYEQYF.

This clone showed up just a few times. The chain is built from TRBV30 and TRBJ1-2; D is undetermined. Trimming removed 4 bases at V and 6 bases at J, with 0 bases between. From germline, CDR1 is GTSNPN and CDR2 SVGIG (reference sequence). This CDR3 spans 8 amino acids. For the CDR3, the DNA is TGTGCCTGGAATGGCTACACCTTC. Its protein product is CAWNGYTF. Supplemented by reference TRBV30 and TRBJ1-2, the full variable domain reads SQTIHQWPATLVQPVGSPLSLECTVEGTSNPNLYWYRQAAGRGLQLLFYSVGIGQISSEVPQNLSASRPQDRQFILSSKKLLLSDSGFYLCAWNGYTFGSGTRLTVV.

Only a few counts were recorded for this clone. The CDR3, as DNA: TGTGCCAGCAGCGCCGACGCGACCGGGACGGACTATGGCTACACCTTC. It yields the protein CASSADATGTDYGYTF. The chain carries TRBV9 and TRBJ1-2, with a weak D call TRBD1 (5 bases). Looked up from germline, CDR1 is SGDLS and CDR2 is YYNGEE. Trimming took off 3 bases at V and 3 bases at J, with 18 bases between the two ends. The CDR3 is 16 amino acids.

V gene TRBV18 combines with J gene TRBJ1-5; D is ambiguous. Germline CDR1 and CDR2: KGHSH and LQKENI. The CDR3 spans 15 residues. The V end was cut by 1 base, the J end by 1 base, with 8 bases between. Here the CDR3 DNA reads TGTGCCAGCTCACCACGCGAGGGAAGCAATCAGCCCCAGCATTTT. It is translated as CASSPREGSNQPQHF.

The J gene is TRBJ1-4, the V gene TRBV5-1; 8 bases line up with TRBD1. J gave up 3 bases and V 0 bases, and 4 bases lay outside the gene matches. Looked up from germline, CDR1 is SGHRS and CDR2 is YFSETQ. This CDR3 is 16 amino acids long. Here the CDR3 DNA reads TGCGCCAGCAGCTTGGACACAGGGGGGGCTAATGAAAAACTGTTTTTT. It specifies CASSLDTGGANEKLFF.

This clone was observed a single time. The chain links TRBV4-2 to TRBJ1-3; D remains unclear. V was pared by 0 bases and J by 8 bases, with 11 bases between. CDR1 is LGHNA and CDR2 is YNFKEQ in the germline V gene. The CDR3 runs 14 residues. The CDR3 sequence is CASSQDLPGYTIYF. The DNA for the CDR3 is TGTGCCAGCAGCCAAGATCTTCCCGGATACACCATATATTTT.

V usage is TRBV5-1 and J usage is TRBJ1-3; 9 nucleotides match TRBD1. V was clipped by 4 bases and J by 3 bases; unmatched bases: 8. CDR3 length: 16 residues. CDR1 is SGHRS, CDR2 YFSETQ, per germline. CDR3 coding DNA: TGCGCCAGCAGCCTGTCACAGGGGGCGCATGGAAACACCATATATTTT. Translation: CASSLSQGAHGNTIYF.

The CDR3 sequence is CASSEEENTEAFF. In DNA form, the CDR3 reads TGTGCCAGCAGTGAAGAAGAGAACACTGAAGCTTTCTTT. V usage is TRBV2 and J usage is TRBJ1-1; D is unresolved. Per the germline V gene, CDR1 is SNHLY and CDR2 is FYNNEI. Trimming took 1 base from V and 1 from J, leaving 4 bases between them. The CDR3 length is 13 residues.

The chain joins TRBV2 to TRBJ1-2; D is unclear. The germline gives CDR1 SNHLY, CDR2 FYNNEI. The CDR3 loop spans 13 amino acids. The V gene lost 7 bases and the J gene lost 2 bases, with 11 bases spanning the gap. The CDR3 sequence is CASTFGPNYGYTF. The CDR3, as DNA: TGTGCCAGCACCTTTGGCCCGAACTATGGCTACACCTTC.

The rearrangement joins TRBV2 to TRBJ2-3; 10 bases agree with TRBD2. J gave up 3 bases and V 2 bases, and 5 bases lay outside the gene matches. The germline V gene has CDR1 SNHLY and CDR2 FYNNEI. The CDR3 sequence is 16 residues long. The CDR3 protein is CASSESPSGGTDTQYF. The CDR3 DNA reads TGTGCCAGCAGTGAATCGCCTAGCGGGGGAACAGATACGCAGTATTTT.

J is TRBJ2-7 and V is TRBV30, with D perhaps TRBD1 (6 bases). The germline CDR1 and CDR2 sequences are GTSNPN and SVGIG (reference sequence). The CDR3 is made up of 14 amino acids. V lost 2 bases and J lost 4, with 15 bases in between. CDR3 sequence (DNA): TGTGCCTGGAGTCCCCTGGGGGCAGTATACGAGCAGTACTTC. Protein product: CAWSPLGAVYEQYF.

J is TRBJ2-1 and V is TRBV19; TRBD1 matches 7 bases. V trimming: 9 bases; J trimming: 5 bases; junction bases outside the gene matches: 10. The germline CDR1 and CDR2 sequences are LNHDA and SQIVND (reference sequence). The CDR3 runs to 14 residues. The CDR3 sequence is CASSRQGTNNEQFF. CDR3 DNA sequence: TGTGCCAGCAGCAGACAGGGTACTAACAATGAGCAGTTCTTC. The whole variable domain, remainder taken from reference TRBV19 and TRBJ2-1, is DGGITQSPKYLFRKEGQNVTLSCEQNLNHDAMYWYRQDPGQGLRLIYYSQIVNDFQKGDIAEGYSVSREKKESFPLTVTSAQKNPTAFYLCASSRQGTNNEQFFGPGTRLTVL.

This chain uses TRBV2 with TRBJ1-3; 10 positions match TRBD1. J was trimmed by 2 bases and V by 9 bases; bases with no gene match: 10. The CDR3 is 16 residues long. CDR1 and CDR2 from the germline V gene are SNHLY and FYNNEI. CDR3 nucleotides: TGTGCCAGGGGAGCTACCGGGACAGGGGCTGGAAACACCATATATTTT. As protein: CARGATGTGAGNTIYF.

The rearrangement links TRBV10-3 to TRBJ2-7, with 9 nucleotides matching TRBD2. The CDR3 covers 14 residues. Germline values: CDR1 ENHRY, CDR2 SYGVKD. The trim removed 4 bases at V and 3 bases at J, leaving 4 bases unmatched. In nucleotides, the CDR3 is TGTGCCATCAGTGCGGGGACTAGCAGCTACGAGCAGTACTTC. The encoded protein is CAISAGTSSYEQYF.

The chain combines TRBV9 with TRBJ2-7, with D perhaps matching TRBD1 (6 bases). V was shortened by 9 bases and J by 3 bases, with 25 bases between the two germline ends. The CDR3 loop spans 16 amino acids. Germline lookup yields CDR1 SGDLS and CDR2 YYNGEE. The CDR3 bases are TGTGCCACCATACCGGGACAAGAAAGAGGGGGCTACGAGCAGTACTTC. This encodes CATIPGQERGGYEQYF.

As DNA, the CDR3 is TGTGCCAGTCGGGTGTTTGGTGGCACAGATACGCAGTATTTT. It encodes CASRVFGGTDTQYF. This chain joins TRBV6-1 and TRBJ2-3; D not certain. The length of the CDR3 is 14 residues. Trimming stripped 9 bases from V and 1 base from J, with 14 bases between. Germline V CDR1 and CDR2: MNHNS, SASEGT.

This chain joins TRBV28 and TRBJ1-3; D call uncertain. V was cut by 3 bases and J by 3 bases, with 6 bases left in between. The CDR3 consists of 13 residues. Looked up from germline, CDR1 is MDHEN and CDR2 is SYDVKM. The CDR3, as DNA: TGTGCCAGCAGTTTTCACGGTGGAAACACCATATATTTT. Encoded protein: CASSFHGGNTIYF.

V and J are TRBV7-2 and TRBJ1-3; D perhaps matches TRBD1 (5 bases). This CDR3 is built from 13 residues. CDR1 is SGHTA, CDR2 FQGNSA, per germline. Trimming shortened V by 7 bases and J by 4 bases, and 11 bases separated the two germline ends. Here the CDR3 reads CASNSGTGNTIYF. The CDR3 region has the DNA TGTGCCAGCAACTCTGGGACGGGAAACACCATATATTTT.

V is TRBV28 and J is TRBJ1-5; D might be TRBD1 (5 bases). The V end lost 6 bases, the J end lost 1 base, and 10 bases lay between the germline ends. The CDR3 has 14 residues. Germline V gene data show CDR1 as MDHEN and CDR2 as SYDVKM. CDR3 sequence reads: CASSADNSNQPQHF. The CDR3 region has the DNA TGTGCCAGCAGCGCGGACAACAGCAATCAGCCCCAGCATTTT.